This T cell receptor beta chain was profiled in a study of control samples from healthy donors and cancer patients. Produced via immunoSEQ multiplex PCR; TCRdb's table is partial and in-frame only. Of about 89,000 clones in the sample, more than 75% were seen once. Trimming removed 4 bases at V and 1 base at J, with 12 bases between. CDR3 length equals 15 residues. Germline V lookup: CDR1 SEHNR, CDR2 FQNEAQ (reference sequence). This TCR derives from a man aged 25-40 years in good health. This chain joins TRBV7-9 and TRBJ2-3; the D gene is possibly TRBD2 (7 bases). Sequencing was done on a sample of blood. In DNA form, the CDR3 reads TGTGCCAGCAGCTCGCCGGGGGGCCGCACAGATACGCAGTATTTT. Translating it yields CASSSPGGRTDTQYF.